This T cell receptor (beta chain) appears in the sequencing data of a study of shared clonotypes between healthy human individuals. The method was immunoSEQ multiplex PCR; TCRdb's version includes in-frame clones alone and lacks a portion of them. The sample contains millions of clones, just over 90% of which appear only once. A note on this clone: Its specificity is not known.

Findings of the study overall: Compared with memory subsets, naive subsets generally had larger estimated richness.

The study drew its donors from healthy HIV-negative adults without recent acute infections or vaccinations. Only Caucasian adults living in Nashville, Tennessee served as donors. Sequenced material: naive CD4+ T cells from PBMCs. Documented subset: CD45RA+ positively selected. The sequence was obtained from a man younger than 35 in good health. Some clones in this sample may be carry-over from other donors' samples.

The CDR3, as DNA: TGTGCCAGCAGATTCCGGGACAGGGGCAATCAGCCCCAGCATTTT. This sequence encodes CASRFRDRGNQPQHF. The rearrangement uses TRBV28 and TRBJ1-5, with 9 bases fitting TRBD1. Germline trimming cut 6 bases from V and 2 bases from J; bases unmatched to any gene: 5. Germline lookup yields CDR1 MDHEN and CDR2 SYDVKM. The CDR3 totals 15 residues.